This entry lists 8 T cell receptor beta chains sequenced from one sample in a study of blood T cell repertoires in COVID-19. Produced via immunoSEQ multiplex PCR; TCRdb's table is partial and in-frame only. The table shows tens of thousands of clones, with 90% to 95% occurring only once. The specimen was peripheral blood. The receptors here all came from a human donor in a cohort sampled during active COVID-19.

For the CDR3, the DNA is TGCGCCAGCAGCCAAGAGGGGGCTGGCACAGATACGCAGTATTTT. This gives the protein CASSQEGAGTDTQYF. V usage is TRBV4-1 and J usage is TRBJ2-3, with D possibly being TRBD1 (6 bases). CDR1 and CDR2 (germline): MGHRA, YSYEKL. The CDR3 consists of 15 residues. V lost 0 bases and J lost 1, with 8 bases in between.

Comments on this clone: The germline gene is not matched at one end of the junction; a read error may be the cause. The chain joins TRBV6-1 to TRBJ1-5; 8 positions match TRBD1. Germline V gene sequence: CDR1 MNHNS, CDR2 SASEGT. The CDR3 length is 15 residues. The CDR3 nucleotides are TGTGCCAGCAGAGAAGGATACGGGACAGGTCAGCCCCAGCATTTT. Translated: CASREGYGTGQPQHF.

This clone was recorded once. The CDR3 sequence: CASRGHRGGQGVWGYGYTF. CDR3 DNA sequence: TGTGCCAGTAGAGGTCATCGTGGAGGACAGGGAGTTTGGGGCTATGGCTACACCTTC. V gene TRBV19 combines with J gene TRBJ1-2, with TRBD1 identical over 8 bases. The CDR3 extends over 19 amino acids. The germline gives CDR1 LNHDA, CDR2 SQIVND (reference sequence). V shed 6 bases and J 4 bases; nucleotides not matched to a gene: 22.

This clone has more than one count but fewer than ten. The chain carries TRBV30 and TRBJ1-3, with D perhaps matching TRBD1 (5 bases). Germline V CDR1 and CDR2: GTSNPN, SVGIG (reference sequence). There are 13 residues in the CDR3. V shed 1 base and J shed 2 bases, with 6 bases lying between them. DNA for the CDR3: TGTGCCTGGAGTGCAGGGACTGGAAACACCATATATTTT. Its translation: CAWSAGTGNTIYF.

This sequence joins TRBV3-1 (or the pseudogene TRBV3-2) and TRBJ2-1, with TRBD1 matching 8 bases. From germline, CDR1 is LGHDT and CDR2 YNNKEL (reference sequence). The trim removed 1 base at V and 0 bases at J, leaving 11 bases unmatched. The CDR3 consists of 19 residues. The CDR3 region is CASSQVLGQGHSSYNEQFF. CDR3 coding DNA: TGTGCCAGCAGCCAAGTGCTCGGACAGGGTCATAGCTCCTACAATGAGCAGTTCTTC.

The V call is TRBV11-3, the J call TRBJ2-3; the D gene is possibly TRBD2 (7 bases). CDR1 and CDR2 from the germline V gene are SGHNT and YENEEA. This CDR3 has 16 residues. The germline V and J ends were trimmed by 0 bases and 11 bases, with 21 bases remaining between them. CDR3 DNA: TGTGCCAGCAGCTTAGATTTGCGGGGGCCAAATCTGGGGCAGTATTTT. It specifies CASSLDLRGPNLGQYF.

The V and J genes are TRBV5-1 and TRBJ2-7, with 8 bases aligning to TRBD1. CDR1 is SGHRS and CDR2 is YFSETQ in the germline V gene. The ends lost 3 bases at V and 6 bases at J; junction bases unmatched: 5. CDR3 length equals 13 residues. The CDR3 DNA is TGCGCCAGCAGCTGGACAGGGCAGGTCGAGCAGTACTTC. Protein product: CASSWTGQVEQYF.

This sequence joins TRBV4-1 and TRBJ2-7; the D is unclear. V was pared by 1 base and J by 7 bases, with 14 bases between. The CDR3 has 14 residues. The germline CDR1 and CDR2 sequences are MGHRA and YSYEKL. CDR3 sequence reads: CASSQAVASGEQYF. CDR3 nucleotides: TGCGCCAGCAGCCAAGCAGTTGCCTCCGGGGAGCAGTACTTC.